The 22 T cell receptor beta chains listed next were all sequenced from one sample in a study of control samples from healthy donors and cancer patients. Produced via immunoSEQ multiplex PCR; TCRdb's table is partial and in-frame only. Here the sample spans fewer than 500,000 clones, 75% to 95% being singletons. Sequenced input: PBMCs. The receptors were sampled from a middle-aged man with head and neck cancer.

The J gene is TRBJ2-1, the V gene TRBV18; a weak D match, TRBD2 (6 bases). The CDR3 runs to 12 residues. Trimming stripped 3 bases from V and 7 bases from J, with 7 bases between. Per germline, CDR1 KGHSH and CDR2 LQKENI. CDR3 sequence reads: CASSPEGNEQFF. The CDR3 coding sequence is TGTGCCAGCTCACCGGAGGGTAATGAGCAGTTCTTC.

The rearrangement joins TRBV19 to TRBJ1-5; D not resolved. Per germline, CDR1 LNHDA and CDR2 SQIVND (reference sequence). Deletions cut 4 bases from V and 3 bases from J, with 13 bases between. The CDR3 spans 15 residues. The DNA of the CDR3 is TGTGCCAGTAGTACCTTAGGTGAAAACAATCAGCCCCAGCATTTT. Its translation: CASSTLGENNQPQHF. Looking up the rest from reference TRBV19 and TRBJ1-5 gives the full variable domain: DGGITQSPKYLFRKEGQNVTLSCEQNLNHDAMYWYRQDPGQGLRLIYYSQIVNDFQKGDIAEGYSVSREKKESFPLTVTSAQKNPTAFYLCASSTLGENNQPQHFGDGTRLSIL.

The chain carries TRBV9 and TRBJ2-3; 8 bases match TRBD2. This CDR3 region has 15 residues. Germline V gives CDR1 SGDLS, CDR2 YYNGEE. V was pared by 4 bases and J by 2 bases, with 6 bases of the junction left unmatched. Here the CDR3 reads CASSLRAGATDTQYF. CDR3 sequence (DNA): TGTGCCAGCAGCTTACGAGCGGGAGCCACAGATACGCAGTATTTT. Supplemented by reference TRBV9 and TRBJ2-3, the full variable domain reads DSGVTQTPKHLITATGQRVTLRCSPRSGDLSVYWYQQSLDQGLQFLIQYYNGEERAKGNILERFSAQQFPDLHSELNLSSLELGDSALYFCASSLRAGATDTQYFGPGTRLTVL.

This clone showed up just once. Other DNA sequences in the same sample also yield this CDR3. The chain employs TRBV20-1 and TRBJ2-5, with D unclear. The CDR3 is made up of 11 amino acids. The germline gives CDR1 DFQATT, CDR2 SNEGSKA (reference sequence). The ends were cut back, 1 base at V and 4 bases at J, with 4 bases in the middle. The CDR3 DNA reads as TGCAGTGCTAGAGTCGGAGAGACCCAGTACTTC. It is translated as CSARVGETQYF.

The chain employs TRBV30 and TRBJ1-5; 7 bases fit TRBD1. The CDR3 totals 15 residues. V lost 4 bases to trimming and J lost 9 bases; unmatched junction nucleotides: 15. CDR1 and CDR2 (germline): GTSNPN, SVGIG (reference sequence). The CDR3 region has the DNA TGTGCCTGGACTCTGGGGACAGCGGGAGGCACGCCCCAGCATTTT. It is translated as CAWTLGTAGGTPQHF. The full variable domain, completed using reference TRBV30 and TRBJ1-5, is SQTIHQWPATLVQPVGSPLSLECTVEGTSNPNLYWYRQAAGRGLQLLFYSVGIGQISSEVPQNLSASRPQDRQFILSSKKLLLSDSGFYLCAWTLGTAGGTPQHFGDGTRLSIL.

The chain recombines TRBV19 with TRBJ1-1; no firm D call. From germline, CDR1 is LNHDA and CDR2 SQIVND (reference sequence). The CDR3 has 14 residues. Trimming took off 4 bases at V and 7 bases at J, with 16 bases between the two ends. CDR3 sequence reads: CASSTSILVGEAFF. The CDR3 nucleotides are TGTGCCAGTAGTACCTCGATTTTAGTTGGTGAAGCTTTCTTT.

This chain uses TRBV6-1 with TRBJ2-2; possibly TRBD1 for D (6 bases). The CDR3 is 16 amino acids. Trimming removed 4 bases from V and 1 base from J, with 13 bases in between. CDR1 and CDR2 from the germline V gene are MNHNS and SASEGT. CDR3 region: CASSALSTGNTGELFF. CDR3 sequence (DNA): TGTGCCAGCAGTGCCCTCTCGACAGGGAACACCGGGGAGCTGTTTTTT.

V is TRBV6-5 and J is TRBJ1-6; D unclear. The CDR3 extends over 15 amino acids. V shed 6 bases and J shed 1 base, with 10 bases lying between them. Germline CDR1 reads MNHEY; CDR2 reads SVGAGI. DNA of the CDR3: TGTGCCAGCAGATCAGAGGGTTCCTATAATTCACCCCTCCACTTT. Its translation is CASRSEGSYNSPLHF.

The chain joins TRBV11-2 to TRBJ2-5; no definite D call. The germline CDR1 and CDR2 sequences are SGHAT and FQNNGV. The V gene lost 1 base and the J gene lost 5 bases, with 11 bases spanning the gap. This CDR3 has 14 residues. The CDR3 sequence is CASSLVDFQETQYF. CDR3 nucleotide sequence: TGTGCCAGCAGCTTAGTTGATTTCCAGGAGACCCAGTACTTC.

The chain links TRBV28 to TRBJ1-1, with a possible D match to TRBD1 (5 bases). This CDR3 is 16 amino acids long. CDR1 MDHEN and CDR2 SYDVKM come from the germline V gene. V was pared by 3 bases and J by 1 base, with 15 bases between. The CDR3 spells CASSFHELTGNTEAFF. The CDR3 nucleotides read TGTGCCAGCAGTTTCCACGAACTCACAGGGAACACTGAAGCTTTCTTT.

This rearrangement joins TRBV7-9 to TRBJ2-1; D is unclear. The length of the CDR3 is 15 residues. Deletions cut 4 bases from V and 3 bases from J, with 13 bases between. Germline V gene sequence: CDR1 SEHNR, CDR2 FQNEAQ (reference sequence). The CDR3 nucleotides read TGTGCCAGCAGCTCCACTACCTTAGGCTACAATGAGCAGTTCTTC. As protein: CASSSTTLGYNEQFF.

The chain recombines TRBV9 with TRBJ2-7, with no clear D. The CDR3 extends over 14 amino acids. Trimming took 4 bases from V and 2 from J, leaving 13 bases between them. Germline V gene sequence: CDR1 SGDLS, CDR2 YYNGEE. The CDR3 DNA is TGTGCCAGCAGCACGGGCCCAGGCACCTACGAGCAGTACTTC. This gives the protein CASSTGPGTYEQYF.

The gene calls are TRBV3-1 (or the pseudogene TRBV3-2) and TRBJ1-5, with 7 bases lining up with TRBD1. Looked up from germline, CDR1 is LGHDT and CDR2 is YNNKEL (reference sequence). There are 15 residues in the CDR3. With V trimmed by 2 bases and J by 5 bases, 6 bases remained unmatched. This CDR3 is CASSQYGQADQPQHF. CDR3 DNA sequence: TGTGCCAGCAGCCAATATGGACAGGCGGATCAGCCCCAGCATTTT.

This rearrangement joins TRBV25-1 to TRBJ1-4, with 9 positions matching TRBD1. The CDR3 extends over 15 amino acids. The germline gives CDR1 MGHDK, CDR2 SYGVNS. The V and J ends lost 4 bases and 6 bases, in that order; junction bases with no gene match: 6. CDR3 in amino acids: CASSVQGALYEKLFF. Here the CDR3 DNA reads TGTGCCAGCAGTGTACAGGGGGCTCTTTATGAAAAACTGTTTTTT.

The V call is TRBV7-2, the J call TRBJ2-3, with TRBD2 identical over 9 bases. Germline CDR1 reads SGHTA; CDR2 reads FQGNSA. Trimming cost V 1 base and J 6 bases; bases outside gene matches: 11. This CDR3 region has 17 residues. The CDR3 DNA reads as TGTGCCAGCAGCTTAGTGGGACCTAGCGGGGTCCGGGATACGCAGTATTTT. Residues: CASSLVGPSGVRDTQYF.

The V and J genes are TRBV4-3 and TRBJ2-3; TRBD2 agrees at 11 bases. Looked up from germline, CDR1 is LGHNA and CDR2 is YSLEER. The CDR3 is 15 residues long. V gave up 3 bases and J gave up 3 bases; unmatched junction bases: 2. The CDR3 nucleotides are TGCGCCAGCAGCCAGACTAGCGGGGCAACAGATACGCAGTATTTT. This encodes CASSQTSGATDTQYF.

V is TRBV7-2 and J is TRBJ2-1; D perhaps matches TRBD1 (6 bases). Germline V gene data show CDR1 as SGHTA and CDR2 as FQGNSA. V dropped 0 bases and J dropped 12 bases, with 12 bases sitting between them. The CDR3 extends over 13 amino acids. DNA for the CDR3: TGTGCCAGCAGCTTAGCAACCGGCAGGGGGCAGTTCTTC. Protein sequence: CASSLATGRGQFF. Variable domain in full (rest from reference TRBV7-2 and TRBJ2-1): GAGVSQSPSNKVTEKGKDVELRCDPISGHTALYWYRQSLGQGLEFLIYFQGNSAPDKSGLPSDRFSAERTGGSVSTLTIQRTQQEDSAVYLCASSLATGRGQFFGPGTRLTVL.

The gene calls are TRBV5-8 and TRBJ1-2; D is unclear. V lost 2 bases and J lost 7, with 12 bases in between. This CDR3 has 13 residues. Germline loops: CDR1 SGHTS, CDR2 YDEGEE. The CDR3 loop reads CASSLIRLTGYTF. Written as DNA, the CDR3 is TGTGCCAGCAGCTTAATACGGCTCACTGGCTACACCTTC.

This chain uses TRBV28 with TRBJ2-3; 9 bases line up with TRBD2. Trimming took 8 bases from V and 1 from J; bases not matched to a gene: 7. CDR1 and CDR2 from the germline V gene are MDHEN and SYDVKM. The CDR3 has 15 amino acids. CDR3 residues: CASRRGGAGTDTQYF. The CDR3 nucleotides read TGTGCCAGCCGCCGCGGGGGGGCCGGCACAGATACGCAGTATTTT.

The chain is built from TRBV6-1 and TRBJ1-1; 7 bases align to TRBD1. CDR3 length: 16 residues. The ends lost 4 bases at V and 4 bases at J; junction bases unmatched: 12. From germline, CDR1 is MNHNS and CDR2 SASEGT. The CDR3 nucleotides read TGTGCCAGCAGTGGGACGAGACAGGGTTGGGGCACTGAAGCTTTCTTT. Amino acids: CASSGTRQGWGTEAFF.

The chain has TRBV3-1 (or the pseudogene TRBV3-2) and TRBJ1-1; 7 bases match TRBD1. Germline CDR1 reads LGHDT; CDR2 reads YNNKEL (reference sequence). V trimming: 4 bases; J trimming: 2 bases; junction bases outside the gene matches: 10. This CDR3 contains 16 residues. The CDR3 DNA sequence: TGTGCCAGCAGCCGTCGACGTGGGGACAGAAACACTGAAGCTTTCTTT. It specifies CASSRRRGDRNTEAFF.

The chain employs TRBV6-5 and TRBJ2-7; no firm D call. V lost 7 bases and J lost 1, with 8 bases in between. This CDR3 is 12 amino acids long. Germline CDR1 and CDR2: MNHEY and SVGAGI. The CDR3 DNA sequence: TGTGCCAGCATTAGGGATTCCTACGAGCAGTACTTC. Its translation is CASIRDSYEQYF.